The rows below give T cell receptor beta chains drawn from one sample of a study of blood T cell repertoires in COVID-19. Generated by immunoSEQ multiplex PCR, the TCRdb table keeps only in-frame clones and is missing some. The sample lists about 300,000 clones; roughly nine tenths were seen once. Source material: peripheral blood. Receptors originate from a woman younger than 45 with COVID-19, enrolled during active disease. The CDR3 runs from the conserved cysteine through the conserved F or W. D genes are given only for firm matches. Rows give clone size only sometimes, using once, few, many, or a class for an expanded clone.

V,D,J,size,CDR3,DNA
TRBV12-3/TRBV12-4,TRBD1,TRBJ1-2,-,CASRRGQAGGYTF,TGTGCCAGCAGGAGGGGACAGGCCGGTGGCTACACCTTC
TRBV7-9,TRBD1,TRBJ1-2,-,CASSLIGTGVGYTF,TGTGCCAGCAGCTTAATTGGGACAGGGGTTGGCTACACCTTC
TRBV19,TRBD1,TRBJ1-5,-,CASSISSTGWRAPQHF,TGTGCCAGTAGTATCTCCTCGACAGGGTGGCGTGCGCCCCAGCATTTT
TRBV7-2,TRBD1,TRBJ1-4,-,CASRTGGSNEKLFF,TGTGCCAGCAGAACAGGGGGGAGTAATGAAAAACTGTTTTTT
TRBV11-2,-,TRBJ1-3,-,CASSLAGGQRNTIYF,TGTGCCAGCAGCTTAGCTGGGGGCCAGCGGAACACCATATATTTT
TRBV5-1,-,TRBJ1-4,-,CASSLGAAEKLFF,TGCGCCAGCAGCTTGGGGGCAGCTGAAAAACTGTTTTTT
TRBV9,-,TRBJ2-1,-,CASSVAGASSYNEQFF,TGTGCCAGCAGCGTAGCAGGGGCCAGCTCCTACAATGAGCAGTTCTTC
TRBV6-5,-,TRBJ2-5,-,CASGLKRETQYF,TGTGCCAGCGGCCTTAAGCGGGAGACCCAGTACTTC
TRBV19,TRBD2,TRBJ2-3,-,CASSPSGGASFADTQYF,TGTGCCAGTAGTCCTAGCGGGGGGGCCAGTTTCGCAGATACGCAGTATTTT
TRBV6-5,-,TRBJ1-1,-,CASSYSWGGNTEAFF,TGTGCCAGCAGTTACTCTTGGGGGGGGAACACTGAAGCTTTCTTT
TRBV9,-,TRBJ1-2,-,CASSVTSKRLEYGYTF,TGTGCCAGCAGCGTGACCTCCAAGCGGTTGGAATATGGCTACACCTTC
TRBV9,-,TRBJ2-5,-,CASSAEGRETQYF,TGTGCCAGCAGCGCGGAAGGGAGAGAGACCCAGTACTTC
TRBV6-6,-,TRBJ1-4,-,CASSPSTASSTNEKLFF,TGTGCCAGCAGTCCATCGACAGCCTCTTCAACTAATGAAAAACTGTTTTTT
TRBV6-4,-,TRBJ1-2,-,CASSDPRFYYHYGYTF,TGTGCCAGCAGTGACCCCAGATTCTACTACCACTATGGCTACACCTTC
TRBV15,TRBD1,TRBJ1-1,-,CATSSRGVGAFF,TGTGCCACCAGCAGCAGGGGGGTGGGAGCTTTCTTT
TRBV2,TRBD1,TRBJ1-5,-,CASSEDPGGVQPQHF,TGTGCCAGCAGTGAAGATCCAGGGGGCGTGCAGCCCCAGCATTTT
TRBV2,TRBD1,TRBJ2-1,-,CATMGTGVNEQFF,TGTGCCACCATGGGGACAGGGGTTAATGAGCAGTTCTTC
TRBV11-2,-,TRBJ1-4,-,CASSFRQREKLFF,TGTGCCAGCAGCTTTCGACAGAGGGAAAAACTGTTTTTT
TRBV28,TRBD1,TRBJ2-5,-,CASSPGGRETQYF,TGTGCCAGCAGCCCAGGGGGCAGGGAGACCCAGTACTTC
TRBV3-1/TRBV3-2,TRBD1,TRBJ1-1,once,CASSQAGQVVTEAFF,TGTGCCAGCAGCCAAGCAGGACAGGTGGTCACTGAAGCTTTCTTT
TRBV24-1,TRBD1,TRBJ2-3,-,CATSDLGQEGTDTQYF,TGTGCCACCAGTGACCTCGGACAGGAGGGCACAGATACGCAGTATTTT
TRBV2,TRBD1,TRBJ1-2,-,CARRDRGVGYTF,TGTGCCAGGCGGGACAGGGGAGTTGGCTACACCTTC
TRBV3-1/TRBV3-2,-,TRBJ1-1,few,CASRFTENTEAFF,TGTGCCAGCAGGTTCACAGAGAACACTGAAGCTTTCTTT
TRBV11-2,-,TRBJ1-2,-,CASSPGSSYGYTF,TGTGCCAGCAGCCCCGGGAGTAGCTATGGCTACACCTTC
TRBV24-1,-,TRBJ1-1,few,CATSAGDRAFF,TGTGCCACCAGTGCAGGGGATAGAGCTTTCTTT
TRBV6-5,-,TRBJ1-6,-,CASSPPGWNSPLHF,TGTGCCAGCAGCCCCCCAGGGTGGAATTCACCCCTCCACTTT
TRBV7-2,TRBD1,TRBJ2-3,-,CASPGQGEADTQYF,TGTGCCTCCCCAGGTCAGGGGGAAGCAGATACGCAGTATTTT
TRBV6-5,-,TRBJ2-2,-,CASRMDRTNTGELFF,TGTGCCAGCAGAATGGACAGAACGAACACCGGGGAGCTGTTTTTT
TRBV5-4,TRBD1,TRBJ2-2,once,CASSLKETGHTGELFF,TGTGCCAGCAGCCTTAAAGAGACAGGGCACACCGGGGAGCTGTTTTTT
TRBV6-5,TRBD1,TRBJ2-1,-,CASSSRDRGQNPFF,TGTGCCAGCAGTAGCAGGGACAGGGGGCAAAATCCGTTCTTC
TRBV19,TRBD1,TRBJ1-2,-,CASSQGARNYGYTF,TGTGCCAGTAGCCAGGGGGCGAGAAACTATGGCTACACCTTC
TRBV5-1,-,TRBJ2-7,-,CASSFGDSSYEQYF,TGCGCCAGCAGCTTCGGGGATAGCTCCTACGAGCAGTACTTC
TRBV2,-,TRBJ1-1,-,CASSGPQRGPSSEAFF,TGTGCCAGCAGTGGGCCCCAGCGGGGCCCTTCTTCTGAAGCTTTCTTT
TRBV11-3,TRBD2,TRBJ2-5,-,CASSLGGGVETQYF,TGTGCCAGCAGCTTAGGCGGGGGGGTGGAGACCCAGTACTTC
TRBV3-1/TRBV3-2,TRBD1,TRBJ1-5,once,CASSAGQGSQPQHF,TGTGCCAGCAGCGCCGGACAGGGAAGTCAGCCCCAGCATTTT
TRBV10-3,TRBD1,TRBJ1-6,-,CAIIDRGDSPLHF,TGTGCCATTATAGACAGGGGTGATTCACCCCTCCACTTT
TRBV11-3,TRBD1,TRBJ2-2,-,CASKGQSNTGELFF,TGTGCCAGCAAGGGACAGTCGAACACCGGGGAGCTGTTTTTT
TRBV5-4,TRBD1,TRBJ1-2,-,CATSRQGYGYTF,TGTGCCACCTCGAGACAGGGATATGGCTACACCTTC
TRBV5-1,TRBD2,TRBJ2-1,once,CASSPGGAYDEQFF,TGCGCCAGCAGCCCCGGGGGGGCCTACGATGAGCAGTTCTTC
TRBV11-2,-,TRBJ1-1,-,CASSPGIFTEAFF,TGTGCCAGCAGCCCCGGTATATTCACTGAAGCTTTCTTT
TRBV27,TRBD2,TRBJ2-3,-,CASRLSGGYFDTQYF,TGTGCCAGCAGATTAAGCGGGGGGTATTTTGATACGCAGTATTTT
TRBV7-2,-,TRBJ1-5,-,CASSLSGSSNQPQHF,TGTGCCAGCAGCTTATCGGGGTCTAGCAATCAGCCCCAGCATTTT
TRBV5-1,TRBD2,TRBJ2-6,-,CASRPISGTSGGSGANVLTF,TGCGCCAGCAGACCTATATCCGGGACTAGCGGGGGTTCTGGGGCCAACGTCCTGACTTTC
TRBV6-2/TRBV6-3,TRBD1,TRBJ2-1,-,CASSYPTGTGDFQSSYNEQFF,TGTGCCAGCAGTTACCCCACCGGGACAGGGGATTTCCAGAGCTCCTACAATGAGCAGTTCTTC
TRBV27,-,TRBJ1-5,-,CASSLGGVGQPQHF,TGTGCCAGCAGTTTGGGAGGGGTCGGACAGCCCCAGCATTTT
TRBV2,TRBD2,TRBJ2-3,-,CASRETSGGPDTQYF,TGTGCCAGCAGGGAGACTAGCGGGGGGCCAGATACGCAGTATTTT
TRBV4-1,-,TRBJ1-5,-,CASSLSRGVANQPQHF,TGCGCCAGCAGCCTGAGTCGGGGGGTGGCGAATCAGCCCCAGCATTTT
TRBV5-1,TRBD1,TRBJ1-2,-,CASSEGTGIYYGYTF,TGCGCCAGCAGCGAAGGGACAGGCATTTACTATGGCTACACCTTC
TRBV10-3,-,TRBJ1-1,once,CAISGGVEAFF,TGTGCCATCAGCGGGGGGGTTGAAGCTTTCTTT
TRBV28,-,TRBJ1-4,-,CASSLVVRPQNNEKLFF,TGTGCCAGCAGTTTAGTTGTACGTCCACAGAATAATGAAAAACTGTTTTTT